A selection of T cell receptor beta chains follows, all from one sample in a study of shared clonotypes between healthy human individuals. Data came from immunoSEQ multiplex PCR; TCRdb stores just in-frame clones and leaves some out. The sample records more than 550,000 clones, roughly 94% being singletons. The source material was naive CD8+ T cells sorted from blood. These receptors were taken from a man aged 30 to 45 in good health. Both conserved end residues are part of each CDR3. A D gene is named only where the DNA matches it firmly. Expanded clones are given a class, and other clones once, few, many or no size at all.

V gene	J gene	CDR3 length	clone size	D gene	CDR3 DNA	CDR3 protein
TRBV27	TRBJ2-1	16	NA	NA	TGTGCCAGCAGTTTGGGGCCCCCTCGGAGGGGCGATGAGCAGTTCTTC	CASSLGPPRRGDEQFF
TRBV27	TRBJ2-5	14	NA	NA	TGTGCCAGCAGTTTATCGATGGGATGGGAGACCCAGTACTTC	CASSLSMGWETQYF
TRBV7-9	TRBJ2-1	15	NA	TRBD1	TGTGCCAGCAGCTTAGCGCAGGGACAGGGAAATGAGCAGTTCTTC	CASSLAQGQGNEQFF
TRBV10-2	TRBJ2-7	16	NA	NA	TGCGCCAGCAGTGAGTCGACGGGGTTCGCGCCCAACGAGCAGTACTTC	CASSESTGFAPNEQYF
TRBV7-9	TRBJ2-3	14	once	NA	TGTGCCAGCAGATTGGGTAACAGCACAGATACGCAGTATTTT	CASRLGNSTDTQYF
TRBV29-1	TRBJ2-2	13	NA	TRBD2	TGCAGCGCGGGACTAGCGGGCACCGGGGAGCTGTTTTTT	CSAGLAGTGELFF
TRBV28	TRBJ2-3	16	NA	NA	TGTGCCAGCAGTCCCCGCGGTGGACGGGACACAGATACGCAGTATTTT	CASSPRGGRDTDTQYF
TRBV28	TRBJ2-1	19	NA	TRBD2	TGTGCCAGCAGGGCCCTATCTCTAGCGGGAGATAATTCCTACAATGAGCAGTTCTTC	CASRALSLAGDNSYNEQFF
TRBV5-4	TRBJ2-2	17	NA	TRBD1	TGTGCCAGCAGCTTAACCCCCGGGACAGCGAACACCGGGGAGCTGTTTTTT	CASSLTPGTANTGELFF
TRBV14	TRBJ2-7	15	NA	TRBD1	TGTGCCAGCAGCCACTTCCACAGGGGCTCCTACGAGCAGTACTTC	CASSHFHRGSYEQYF
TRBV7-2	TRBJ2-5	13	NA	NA	TGTGCCAGCATTGACCCGACCCAAGAGACCCAGTACTTC	CASIDPTQETQYF
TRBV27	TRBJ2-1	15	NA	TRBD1	TGTGCCAGCAGAAGACCGGGACAGGGTTACAATGAGCAGTTCTTC	CASRRPGQGYNEQFF
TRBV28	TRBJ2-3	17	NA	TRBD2	TGTGCCAGCAGCGGGACTAGCGGGAGGGCCGGGTCAGATACGCAGTATTTT	CASSGTSGRAGSDTQYF
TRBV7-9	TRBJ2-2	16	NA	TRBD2	TGTGCCAGCAGATATAGCGGGAGCCCGAACACCGGGGAGCTGTTTTTT	CASRYSGSPNTGELFF
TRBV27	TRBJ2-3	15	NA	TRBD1	TGTGCCAGCGGGGTGGACAGGTATGGGAGAGATACGCAGTATTTT	CASGVDRYGRDTQYF
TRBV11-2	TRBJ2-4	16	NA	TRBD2	TGTGCCAGCAGCTTAAGTACTAGCGGTAACAAAAACATTCAGTACTTC	CASSLSTSGNKNIQYF
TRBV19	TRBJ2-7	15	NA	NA	TGTGCCAGTAGTATATCGAGGGGGACGACCTACGAGCAGTACTTC	CASSISRGTTYEQYF
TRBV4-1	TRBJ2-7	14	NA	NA	TGCGCCAGCAGCCAAGATGTGGGGTACTACGAGCAGTACTTC	CASSQDVGYYEQYF
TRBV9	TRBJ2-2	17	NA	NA	TGTGCCAGCAGCGTACATCCTAGGGCCCCGAACACCGGGGAGCTGTTTTTT	CASSVHPRAPNTGELFF
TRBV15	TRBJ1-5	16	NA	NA	TGTGCCACCAGCAGAACTCGGGGGGATAGCAATCAGCCCCAGCATTTT	CATSRTRGDSNQPQHF
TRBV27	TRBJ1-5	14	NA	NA	TGTGCCAGCAGTCTCCGACACGGTTATCAGCCCCAGCATTTT	CASSLRHGYQPQHF
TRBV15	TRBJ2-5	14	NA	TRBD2	TGTGCCACCAGCAGAGATGCGGGGGAGGAGACCCAGTACTTC	CATSRDAGEETQYF
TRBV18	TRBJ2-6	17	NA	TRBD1	TGTGCCAGCTCACCGGGACAGGGGGCGGCCGGGGCCAACGTCCTGACTTTC	CASSPGQGAAGANVLTF
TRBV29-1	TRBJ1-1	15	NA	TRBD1	TGCAGCGTGGACGGTGGGGACAGGGCGGACACTGAAGCTTTCTTT	CSVDGGDRADTEAFF
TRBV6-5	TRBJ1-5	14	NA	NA	TGTGCCAGCAGTTACCAGGGCATTAATCAGCCCCAGCATTTT	CASSYQGINQPQHF
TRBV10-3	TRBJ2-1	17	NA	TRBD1	TGTGCCATCAGCTTCACCGGGACAGGGGGTTCCTACAATGAGCAGTTCTTC	CAISFTGTGGSYNEQFF
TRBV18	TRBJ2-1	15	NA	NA	TGTGCCAGCGGACCCGGGCACAGCTCCTACAATGAGCAGTTCTTC	CASGPGHSSYNEQFF
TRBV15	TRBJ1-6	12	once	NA	TGTGCCACCAGCAGAGATAATTCACCCCTCCACTTT	CATSRDNSPLHF
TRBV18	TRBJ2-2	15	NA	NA	TGTGCCAGCTCACCACAGGATAGTCCCACCGGGGAGCTGTTTTTT	CASSPQDSPTGELFF
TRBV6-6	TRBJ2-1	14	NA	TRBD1	TGTGCCAGCACTGGGACAGAGGACTACAATGAGCAGTTCTTC	CASTGTEDYNEQFF
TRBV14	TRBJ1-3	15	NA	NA	TGTGCCAGCAAGACTTCAGACACCCCTCGGAACACCATATATTTT	CASKTSDTPRNTIYF
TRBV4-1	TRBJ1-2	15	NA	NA	TGCGCCAGCAGCCAAGTCTCGGACGGAAACTATGGCTACACCTTC	CASSQVSDGNYGYTF
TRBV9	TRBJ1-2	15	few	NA	TGTGCCAGCAGTATAGGGGGTGAATATCGGTATGGCTACACCTTC	CASSIGGEYRYGYTF
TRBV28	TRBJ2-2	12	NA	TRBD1	TGTGCCAGCCAGCAGGGGGCCGGGGAGCTGTTTTTT	CASQQGAGELFF
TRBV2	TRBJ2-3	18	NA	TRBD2	TGTGCCAGCAGTGAAGCGCTTCGGGCTAGCGGGTACACAGATACGCAGTATTTT	CASSEALRASGYTDTQYF
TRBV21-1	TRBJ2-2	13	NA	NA	TGTGCCAGCAAAGACGGGTTCTTACGTGAGCTGTTTTTT	CASKDGFLRELFF
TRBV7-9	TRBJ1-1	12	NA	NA	TGTGCCAGCAGCGACCGGGACGGAGAAGCTTTCTTT	CASSDRDGEAFF
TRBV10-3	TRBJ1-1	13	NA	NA	TGTGCCATCAGTGTAGAGGGGAACACTGAAGCTTTCTTT	CAISVEGNTEAFF
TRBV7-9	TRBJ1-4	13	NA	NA	TGTGCCAGCAGCTTACATGTTTCTGAAAAACTGTTTTTT	CASSLHVSEKLFF
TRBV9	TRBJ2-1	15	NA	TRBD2	TGTGCCAGCACCGTAGAACCGGGAGGGCCGGGGGAGCAGTTCTTC	CASTVEPGGPGEQFF
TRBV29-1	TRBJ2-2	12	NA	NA	TGCAGCGTTGTACCCGTCACCGGGGAGCTGTTTTTT	CSVVPVTGELFF
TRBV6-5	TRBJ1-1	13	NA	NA	TGTGCCAGCAGTTACTCCTCCAACACTGAAGCTTTCTTT	CASSYSSNTEAFF
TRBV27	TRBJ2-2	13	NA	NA	TGTGCCACCGGGGACGGGATGGCCGGGGAGCTGTTTTTT	CATGDGMAGELFF
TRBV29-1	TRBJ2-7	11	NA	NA	TGCAGCGTGGGTGCAGGCTACGAGCAGTACTTC	CSVGAGYEQYF
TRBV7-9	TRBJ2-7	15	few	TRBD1	TGTGCCAGCAGCTCTACCGGGACAGGGGTCCACGAGCAGTACTTC	CASSSTGTGVHEQYF
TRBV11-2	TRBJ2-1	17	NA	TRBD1	TGTGCCAGCAGCGCGGGACAGGGGGGGACCATTGGGGATGAGCAGTTCTTC	CASSAGQGGTIGDEQFF